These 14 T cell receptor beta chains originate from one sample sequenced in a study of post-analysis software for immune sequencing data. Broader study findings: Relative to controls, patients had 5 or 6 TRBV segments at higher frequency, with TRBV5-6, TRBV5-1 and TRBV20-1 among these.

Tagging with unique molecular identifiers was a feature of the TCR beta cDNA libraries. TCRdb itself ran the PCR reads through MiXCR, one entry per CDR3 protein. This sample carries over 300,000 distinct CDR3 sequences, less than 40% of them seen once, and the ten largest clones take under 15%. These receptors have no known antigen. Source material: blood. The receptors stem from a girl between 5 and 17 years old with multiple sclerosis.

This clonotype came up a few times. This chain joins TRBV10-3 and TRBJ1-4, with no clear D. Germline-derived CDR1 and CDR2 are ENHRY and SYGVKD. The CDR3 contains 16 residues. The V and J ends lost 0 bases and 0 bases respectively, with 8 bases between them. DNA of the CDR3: TGTGCCATCAGTGAGTCGTTTGGGACAACTAATGAAAAACTGTTTTTT. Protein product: CAISESFGTTNEKLFF.

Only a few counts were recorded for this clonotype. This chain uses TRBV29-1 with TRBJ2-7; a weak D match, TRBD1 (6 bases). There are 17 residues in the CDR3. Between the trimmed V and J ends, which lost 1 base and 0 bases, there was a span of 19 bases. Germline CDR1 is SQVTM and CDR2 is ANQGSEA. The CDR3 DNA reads TGCAGCGTTGAAGTGTTGGACGGGACATCAAGCTCCTACGAGCAGTACTTC. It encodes CSVEVLDGTSSSYEQYF.

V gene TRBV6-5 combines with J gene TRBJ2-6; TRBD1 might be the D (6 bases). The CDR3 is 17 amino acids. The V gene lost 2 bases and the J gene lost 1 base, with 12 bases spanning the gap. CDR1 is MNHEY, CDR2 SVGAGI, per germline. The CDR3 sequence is CASSYGTFRSGANVLTF. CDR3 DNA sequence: TGTGCCAGCAGTTACGGGACATTCCGATCTGGGGCCAACGTCCTGACTTTC.

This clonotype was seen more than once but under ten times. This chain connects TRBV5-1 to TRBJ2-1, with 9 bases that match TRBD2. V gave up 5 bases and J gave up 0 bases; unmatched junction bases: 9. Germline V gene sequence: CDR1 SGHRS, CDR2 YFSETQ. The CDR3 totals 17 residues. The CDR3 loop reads CASRGSGGPSSYNEQFF. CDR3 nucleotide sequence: TGCGCCAGCAGGGGTAGCGGGGGCCCGAGCTCCTACAATGAGCAGTTCTTC. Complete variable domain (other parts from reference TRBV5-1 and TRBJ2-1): KAGVTQTPRYLIKTRGQQVTLSCSPISGHRSVSWYQQTPGQGLQFLFEYFSETQRNKGNFPGRFSGRQFSNSRSEMNVSTLELGDSALYLCASRGSGGPSSYNEQFFGPGTRLTVL.

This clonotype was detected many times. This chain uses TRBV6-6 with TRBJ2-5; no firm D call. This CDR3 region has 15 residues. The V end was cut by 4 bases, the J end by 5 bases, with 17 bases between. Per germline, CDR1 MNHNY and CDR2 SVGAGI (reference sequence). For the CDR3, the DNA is TGTGCCAGCAGTTCCCCCAGGTCCCCTGGGGAGACCCAGTACTTC. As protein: CASSSPRSPGETQYF.

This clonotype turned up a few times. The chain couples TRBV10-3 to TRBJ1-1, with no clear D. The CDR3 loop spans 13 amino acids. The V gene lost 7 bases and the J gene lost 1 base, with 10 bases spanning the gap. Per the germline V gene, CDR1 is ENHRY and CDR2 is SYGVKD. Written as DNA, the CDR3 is TGTGCCATCACCCGCCTGGAGAACACTGAAGCTTTCTTT. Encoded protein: CAITRLENTEAFF.

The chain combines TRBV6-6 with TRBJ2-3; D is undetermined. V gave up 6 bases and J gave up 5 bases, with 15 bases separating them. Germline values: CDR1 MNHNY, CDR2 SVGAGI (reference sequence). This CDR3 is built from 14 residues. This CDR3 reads CASRYDWLGDTQYF. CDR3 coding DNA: TGTGCCAGCAGGTATGATTGGCTAGGAGATACGCAGTATTTT.

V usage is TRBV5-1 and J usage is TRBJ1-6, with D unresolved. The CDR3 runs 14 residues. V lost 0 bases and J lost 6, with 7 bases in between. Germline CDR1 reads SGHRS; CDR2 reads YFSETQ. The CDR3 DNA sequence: TGCGCCAGCAGCTTGGAGGCTCCTAATTCACCCCTCCACTTT. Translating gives CASSLEAPNSPLHF.

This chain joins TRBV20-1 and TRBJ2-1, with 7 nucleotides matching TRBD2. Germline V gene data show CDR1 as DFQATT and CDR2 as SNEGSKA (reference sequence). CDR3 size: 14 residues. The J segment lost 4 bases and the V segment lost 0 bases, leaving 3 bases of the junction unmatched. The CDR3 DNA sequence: TGCAGTGCTAGAGATATTAGCGGGTACAATGAGCAGTTCTTC. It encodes CSARDISGYNEQFF.

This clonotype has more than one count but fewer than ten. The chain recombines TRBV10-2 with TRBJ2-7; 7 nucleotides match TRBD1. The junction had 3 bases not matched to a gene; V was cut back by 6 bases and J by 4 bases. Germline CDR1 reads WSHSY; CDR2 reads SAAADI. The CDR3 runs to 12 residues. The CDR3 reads CASRTGRYEQYF. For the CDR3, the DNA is TGCGCCAGCAGGACAGGGCGGTACGAGCAGTACTTC.

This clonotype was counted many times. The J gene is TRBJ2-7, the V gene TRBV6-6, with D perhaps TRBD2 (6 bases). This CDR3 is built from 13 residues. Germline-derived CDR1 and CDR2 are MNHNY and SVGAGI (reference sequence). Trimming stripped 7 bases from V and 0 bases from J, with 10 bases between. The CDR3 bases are TGTGCCAGCATAGGAGGGATCTCCTACGAGCAGTACTTC. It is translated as CASIGGISYEQYF.

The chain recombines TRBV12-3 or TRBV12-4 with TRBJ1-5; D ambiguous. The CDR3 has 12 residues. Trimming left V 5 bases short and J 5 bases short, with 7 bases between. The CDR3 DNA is TGTGCCAGCAGTGCTTCGGATCAGCCCCAGCATTTT. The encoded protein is CASSASDQPQHF.

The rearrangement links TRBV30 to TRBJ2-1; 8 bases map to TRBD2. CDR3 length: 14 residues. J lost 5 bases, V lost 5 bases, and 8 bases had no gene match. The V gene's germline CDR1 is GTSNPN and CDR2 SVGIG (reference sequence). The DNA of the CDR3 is TGTGCCTGGGAGGGTTCAGCGGGGGACAATGAGCAGTTCTTC. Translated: CAWEGSAGDNEQFF.

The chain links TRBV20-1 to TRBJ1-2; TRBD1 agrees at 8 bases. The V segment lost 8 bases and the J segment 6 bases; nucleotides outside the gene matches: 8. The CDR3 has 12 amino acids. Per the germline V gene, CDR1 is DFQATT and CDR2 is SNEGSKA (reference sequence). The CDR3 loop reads CSPSDRDNGYTF. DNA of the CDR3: TGCAGTCCCTCGGACAGGGACAATGGCTACACCTTC.